Below are 26 T cell receptor beta chains sequenced from a single sample in a study of blood T cell repertoires in COVID-19. Profiling relied on immunoSEQ multiplex PCR, and the TCRdb table lists in-frame clones only, not all of them. The profile shows 250,000 or so clones, more than 75% of them singletons. Sample: peripheral blood. Receptors were obtained from a man aged 35-49 years with active or convalescent COVID-19.

The chain couples TRBV13 to TRBJ1-2; 7 positions match TRBD1. The CDR3 covers 14 residues. V lost 4 bases and J lost 2; bases outside the gene matches: 4. Per germline, CDR1 PRHDT and CDR2 FYEKMQ (reference sequence). CDR3 sequence: CASSSLTGNYGYTF. The CDR3 nucleotides are TGTGCCAGCAGCTCGTTGACAGGGAACTATGGCTACACCTTC.

The genes are TRBV7-3 and TRBJ1-6, with a tentative D call TRBD1 (6 bases). The CDR3 contains 17 residues. CDR1 is SGHTA, CDR2 FQGTGA, per germline. V gave up 8 bases and J gave up 7 bases, with 24 bases separating them. CDR3 bases: TGTGCCAGCTCTCACCTACCCCGGACAGAAAAGAATTCACCCCTCCACTTT. This sequence encodes CASSHLPRTEKNSPLHF.

Note on this clone: In the same sample, other DNA sequences code for this CDR3. The genes are TRBV2 and TRBJ1-2; possibly TRBD1 for D (5 bases). Germline CDR1 is SNHLY and CDR2 is FYNNEI. Trimming removed 3 bases from V and 6 bases from J, with 8 bases in between. This CDR3 has 12 amino acids. In nucleotides, the CDR3 is TGTGCCAGCAGTGACAGGGAAGATGGCTACACCTTC. This sequence encodes CASSDREDGYTF. The full variable domain, completed using reference TRBV2 and TRBJ1-2, is EPEVTQTPSHQVTQMGQEVILRCVPISNHLYFYWYRQILGQKVEFLVSFYNNEISEKSEIFDDQFSVERPDGSNFTLKIRSTKLEDSAMYFCASSDREDGYTFGSGTRLTVV.

V gene TRBV28 combines with J gene TRBJ2-1; the D gene is possibly TRBD2 (5 bases). The CDR3 runs to 14 residues. Trimming took 6 bases from V and 7 from J, leaving 16 bases between them. Germline values: CDR1 MDHEN, CDR2 SYDVKM. CDR3 in DNA: TGTGCCAGCAGAGATACTTGGCCGGGGAATGAGCAGTTCTTC. Protein sequence: CASRDTWPGNEQFF.

J is TRBJ1-1 and V is TRBV11-2; no clear D gene. The CDR3 is 13 residues long. The V gene's germline CDR1 is SGHAT and CDR2 FQNNGV. The V and J ends lost 6 bases and 1 base respectively, with 9 bases between them. CDR3 amino acids: CASSPDKNTEAFF. The CDR3 DNA reads as TGTGCCAGCAGTCCTGACAAGAACACTGAAGCTTTCTTT.

V and J are TRBV27 and TRBJ2-7; D is possibly TRBD2 (5 bases). CDR1 and CDR2 from the germline V gene are MNHEY and SMNVEV (reference sequence). Trimming pared 5 bases from V and 8 bases from J, leaving 10 bases between. The CDR3 extends over 11 amino acids. This chain's CDR3 is CASSAPGKQYF. CDR3 coding DNA: TGTGCCAGCAGTGCCCCGGGAAAGCAGTACTTC.

This clone has only one observation. The chain recombines TRBV30 with TRBJ1-5; 7 bases agree with TRBD1. Unmatched junction bases numbered 4, after V lost 4 bases and J lost 7 bases. This CDR3 has 12 residues. Looked up from germline, CDR1 is GTSNPN and CDR2 is SVGIG (reference sequence). The CDR3 coding sequence is TGTGCCTGGACAGAACAGGGGCAGCCCCAGCATTTT. This encodes CAWTEQGQPQHF.

V and J are TRBV27 and TRBJ2-7; 7 bases align to TRBD1. Germline CDR1 reads MNHEY; CDR2 reads SMNVEV (reference sequence). J was trimmed by 3 bases and V by 8 bases; bases with no gene match: 7. CDR3 size: 13 residues. The CDR3 region has the DNA TGTGCCAGCGCGCCACAGGGGATCTACGAGCAGTACTTC. Its translation is CASAPQGIYEQYF.

This chain links TRBV5-1 with TRBJ2-3; D is undetermined. Germline V gene lookup returns CDR1 SGHRS and CDR2 YFSETQ. The CDR3 length is 15 residues. V lost 2 bases and J 5 bases, leaving 15 bases between the germline ends. Here the CDR3 DNA reads TGCGCCAGCAGCTTTGAAAATCTTCCGGGAGATACGCAGTATTTT. This translates into CASSFENLPGDTQYF.

The V gene is TRBV30, the J gene TRBJ1-2, with D tentatively TRBD1 (5 bases). The CDR3 sequence is 15 residues long. Trimming stripped 1 base from V and 5 bases from J, with 17 bases between. Germline loops: CDR1 GTSNPN, CDR2 SVGIG (reference sequence). CDR3 protein: CAWSATGLGLYGYTF. The CDR3 bases are TGTGCCTGGAGTGCCACAGGCCTGGGACTATATGGCTACACCTTC.

J is TRBJ1-5 and V is TRBV3-1 (or the pseudogene TRBV3-2); 9 nucleotides match TRBD1. The V gene's germline CDR1 is LGHDT and CDR2 YNNKEL (reference sequence). The CDR3 is made up of 14 amino acids. With 8 bases clipped from V and 5 bases from J, the junction kept 7 bases outside the gene matches. The CDR3 sequence: CASGSGTGHQPQHF. In DNA, the CDR3 is TGTGCCAGCGGGTCCGGGACAGGGCATCAGCCCCAGCATTTT.

Sample share makes this clone medium-sized (0.01 to 0.1%). One junction end does not reproduce the germline sequence, and a read error may be involved. This chain uses TRBV29-1 with TRBJ2-1; TRBD1 might be the D (6 bases). This CDR3 is 11 amino acids long. The germline V gene has CDR1 SQVTM and CDR2 ANQGSEA. The CDR3 nucleotides are TGCAGCTTTGACCGGGACAACGAGCAGTTCTTC. Its protein product is CSFDRDNEQFF.

In DNA, the CDR3 is TGTGCCAGCAGCCAACCGGGATCCTTTTACAATGAGCAGTTCTTC. This gives the protein CASSQPGSFYNEQFF. V is TRBV14 and J is TRBJ2-1; D perhaps matches TRBD2 (5 bases). Germline V lookup: CDR1 SGHDN, CDR2 FVKESK. V was clipped by 2 bases and J by 4 bases, with 12 bases between them. The CDR3 extends over 15 amino acids.

The chain links TRBV7-8 to TRBJ2-2, with TRBD2 identical over 12 bases. Germline values: CDR1 SGHVS, CDR2 FQNEAQ. This CDR3 has 16 amino acids. J gave up 8 bases and V 3 bases, and 7 bases lay outside the gene matches. The CDR3 DNA follows: TGTGCCAGCAGCTTGACTAGCGGGAGCTATCCTGGGGAGCTGTTTTTT. Protein sequence: CASSLTSGSYPGELFF.

The chain recombines TRBV9 with TRBJ1-2, with TRBD1 matching 10 bases. The germline V gene has CDR1 SGDLS and CDR2 YYNGEE. V trimming: 5 bases; J trimming: 0 bases; junction bases outside the gene matches: 13. The CDR3 length is 18 residues. The CDR3 bases are TGTGCCAGCAGGGGAGGAAGGGACAGGGGATACCCTAACTATGGCTACACCTTC. Translating it yields CASRGGRDRGYPNYGYTF.

This chain links TRBV23-1 with TRBJ2-5; D unresolved. TRBV23-1 is given ORF status, its function remaining uncertain. The CDR3 length is 16 residues. V dropped 4 bases and J dropped 1 base, with 16 bases sitting between them. The CDR3 nucleotides read TGCGCCAGCAGTCCCGCGACCCGGCGGATCCAAGAGACCCAGTACTTC. Protein sequence: CASSPATRRIQETQYF.

V is TRBV24-1 and J is TRBJ2-3, with 7 bases lining up with TRBD1. Per germline, CDR1 KGHDR and CDR2 SFDVKD. The CDR3 consists of 16 residues. V was clipped by 3 bases and J by 0 bases; unmatched bases: 5. CDR3 region: CATSDDRASSTDTQYF. Written as DNA, the CDR3 is TGTGCCACCAGTGATGACAGGGCCTCAAGCACAGATACGCAGTATTTT.

This clone was seen a handful of times. This rearrangement joins TRBV7-9 to TRBJ1-1; D might be TRBD1 (5 bases). Germline V gives CDR1 SEHNR, CDR2 FQNEAQ (reference sequence). The V end lost 1 base, the J end lost 4 bases, and 13 bases lay between the germline ends. The CDR3 extends over 15 amino acids. CDR3 loop: CASSLGIGERTEAFF. CDR3 sequence (DNA): TGTGCCAGCAGCTTAGGGATAGGGGAACGCACTGAAGCTTTCTTT. Based on the CDR3 plus reference TRBV7-9 and TRBJ1-1, the full variable domain is DTGVSQNPRHKITKRGQNVTFRCDPISEHNRLYWYRQTLGQGPEFLTYFQNEAQLEKSRLLSDRFSAERPKGSFSTLEIQRTEQGDSAMYLCASSLGIGERTEAFFGQGTRLTVV.

About this clone itself: The same CDR3 also results from other DNA sequences found in this sample. The chain combines TRBV5-1 with TRBJ1-1, with TRBD1 matching over 8 bases. Germline CDR1 and CDR2: SGHRS and YFSETQ. This CDR3 spans 14 amino acids. V was clipped by 0 bases and J by 4 bases; unmatched bases: 2. DNA for the CDR3: TGCGCCAGCAGCTTGGCCGGACAGGGCACTGAAGCTTTCTTT. Encoded protein: CASSLAGQGTEAFF.

This rearrangement joins TRBV2 to TRBJ1-5, with 8 bases that match TRBD1. The CDR3 is 16 amino acids. Trimming at V came to 7 bases and at J to 3 bases, leaving 11 bases not matched to a gene. CDR1 and CDR2 from the germline V gene are SNHLY and FYNNEI. The CDR3 loop reads CASKSDRADNNQPQHF. The CDR3 DNA follows: TGTGCCAGCAAGTCGGACAGGGCTGATAACAATCAGCCCCAGCATTTT.

A few counts support this clone. V is TRBV7-9 and J is TRBJ1-1; weak D call: TRBD1 (5 bases). Trimming shortened V by 5 bases and J by 0 bases, and 10 bases separated the two germline ends. The CDR3 covers 14 residues. Germline values: CDR1 SEHNR, CDR2 FQNEAQ (reference sequence). CDR3 sequence reads: CASSQDRMNTEAFF. In DNA form, the CDR3 reads TGTGCCAGCAGCCAAGACAGAATGAACACTGAAGCTTTCTTT.

The chain couples TRBV27 to TRBJ2-7, with TRBD2 matching over 9 bases. Germline lookup yields CDR1 MNHEY and CDR2 SMNVEV (reference sequence). This CDR3 is 14 amino acids long. The V and J ends lost 7 bases and 2 bases, in that order; junction bases with no gene match: 6. The CDR3 sequence: CASNKGGGAYEQYF. CDR3 sequence (DNA): TGTGCCAGCAATAAAGGCGGGGGGGCCTACGAGCAGTACTTC.

This chain connects TRBV4-1 to TRBJ2-7, with 11 bases lining up with TRBD1. The CDR3 has 15 amino acids. Germline-derived CDR1 and CDR2 are MGHRA and YSYEKL. Germline trimming cut 0 bases from V and 5 bases from J; bases unmatched to any gene: 3. CDR3 region: CASSQEGQGEDEQYF. The CDR3 nucleotides are TGCGCCAGCAGCCAAGAGGGACAGGGGGAGGACGAGCAGTACTTC.

The gene calls are TRBV2 and TRBJ1-5; tentative D call: TRBD1 (5 bases). From germline, CDR1 is SNHLY and CDR2 FYNNEI. V lost 3 bases, J lost 5 bases, and 11 bases lay in between. This CDR3 region has 14 residues. CDR3 region: CASSDTRAYQPQHF. The CDR3 DNA sequence: TGTGCCAGCAGTGATACCAGGGCATATCAGCCCCAGCATTTT. The full variable domain, completed using reference TRBV2 and TRBJ1-5, is EPEVTQTPSHQVTQMGQEVILRCVPISNHLYFYWYRQILGQKVEFLVSFYNNEISEKSEIFDDQFSVERPDGSNFTLKIRSTKLEDSAMYFCASSDTRAYQPQHFGDGTRLSIL.

The chain carries TRBV6-1 and TRBJ2-5, with D perhaps matching TRBD2 (5 bases). Deletions cut 2 bases from V and 9 bases from J, with 13 bases between. Germline CDR1 and CDR2: MNHNS and SASEGT. CDR3 size: 13 residues. The CDR3 sequence: CASSERPSGSQYF. The CDR3 DNA is TGTGCCAGCAGTGAAAGACCAAGCGGCTCCCAGTACTTC.

As DNA, the CDR3 is TGTGCCAGTGCTTCCAGACCGGGCGGGGTATCGGCCTACAATGAGCAGTTCTTC. Residues: CASASRPGGVSAYNEQFF. The chain is built from TRBV19 and TRBJ2-1; D may be TRBD2 (6 bases). The CDR3 covers 18 residues. In germline, CDR1 is LNHDA, CDR2 SQIVND (reference sequence). With 8 bases removed from V and 2 bases from J, the gap between germline ends came to 25 bases.